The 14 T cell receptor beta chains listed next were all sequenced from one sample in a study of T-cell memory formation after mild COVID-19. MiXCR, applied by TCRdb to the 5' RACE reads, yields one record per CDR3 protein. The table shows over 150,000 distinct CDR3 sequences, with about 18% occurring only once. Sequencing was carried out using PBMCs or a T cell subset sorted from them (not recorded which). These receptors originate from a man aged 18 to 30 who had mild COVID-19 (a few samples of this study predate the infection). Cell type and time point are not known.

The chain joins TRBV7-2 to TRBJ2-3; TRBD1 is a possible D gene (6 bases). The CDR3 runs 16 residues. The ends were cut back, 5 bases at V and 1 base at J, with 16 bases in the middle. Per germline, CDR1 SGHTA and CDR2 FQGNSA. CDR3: CASSSPRTVGTDTQYF. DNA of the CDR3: TGTGCCAGCAGCAGCCCAAGGACAGTAGGCACAGATACGCAGTATTTT.

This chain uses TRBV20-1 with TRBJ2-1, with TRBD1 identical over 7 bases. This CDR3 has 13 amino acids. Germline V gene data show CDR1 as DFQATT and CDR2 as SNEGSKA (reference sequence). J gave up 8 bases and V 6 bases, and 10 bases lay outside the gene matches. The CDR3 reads CSAHTGVRDEQFF. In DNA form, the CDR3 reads TGCAGTGCGCATACAGGGGTTCGCGATGAGCAGTTCTTC.

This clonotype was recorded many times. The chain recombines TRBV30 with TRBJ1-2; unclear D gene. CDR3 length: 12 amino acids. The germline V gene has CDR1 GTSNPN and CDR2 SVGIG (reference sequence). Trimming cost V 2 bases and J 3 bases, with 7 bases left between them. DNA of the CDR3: TGTGCCTGGAGTCAAGTAGACTATGGCTACACCTTC. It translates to CAWSQVDYGYTF. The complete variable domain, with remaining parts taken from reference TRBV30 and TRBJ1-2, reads SQTIHQWPATLVQPVGSPLSLECTVEGTSNPNLYWYRQAAGRGLQLLFYSVGIGQISSEVPQNLSASRPQDRQFILSSKKLLLSDSGFYLCAWSQVDYGYTFGSGTRLTVV.

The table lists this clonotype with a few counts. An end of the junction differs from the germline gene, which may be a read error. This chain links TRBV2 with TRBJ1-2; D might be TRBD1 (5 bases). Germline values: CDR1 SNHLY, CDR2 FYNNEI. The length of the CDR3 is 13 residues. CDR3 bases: TGTGCCAGCAGTGAAGAAAGCAGGGCCCACCCTGATTTC. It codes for CASSEESRAHPDF.

This chain's CDR3 is CASSAGTPYNEQFF. CDR3 nucleotides: TGTGCCAGCAGCGCCGGGACACCATACAATGAGCAGTTCTTC. The rearrangement joins TRBV5-6 to TRBJ2-1, with D possibly TRBD1 on 6 matching bases. CDR1 is SGHDT, CDR2 YYEEEE, per germline. This CDR3 is built from 14 residues. V was trimmed by 4 bases and J by 4 bases, leaving 12 bases between them. Full variable domain (missing parts from reference TRBV5-6 and TRBJ2-1): DAGVTQSPTHLIKTRGQQVTLRCSPKSGHDTVSWYQQALGQGPQFIFQYYEEEERQRGNFPDRFSGHQFPNYSSELNVNALLLGDSALYLCASSAGTPYNEQFFGPGTRLTVL.

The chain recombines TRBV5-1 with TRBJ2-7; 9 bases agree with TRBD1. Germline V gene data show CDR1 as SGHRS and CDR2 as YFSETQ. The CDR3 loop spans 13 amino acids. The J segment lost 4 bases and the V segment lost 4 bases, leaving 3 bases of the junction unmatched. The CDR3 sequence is CASSTGQGYEQYF. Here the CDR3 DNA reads TGCGCCAGCAGCACGGGACAGGGATACGAGCAGTACTTC.

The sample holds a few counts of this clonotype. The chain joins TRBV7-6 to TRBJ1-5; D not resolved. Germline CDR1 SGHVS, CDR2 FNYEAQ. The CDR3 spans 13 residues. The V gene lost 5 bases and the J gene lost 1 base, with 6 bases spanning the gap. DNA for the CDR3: TGTGCCAGCAGCACCGACAGCAATCAGCCCCAGCATTTT. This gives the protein CASSTDSNQPQHF.

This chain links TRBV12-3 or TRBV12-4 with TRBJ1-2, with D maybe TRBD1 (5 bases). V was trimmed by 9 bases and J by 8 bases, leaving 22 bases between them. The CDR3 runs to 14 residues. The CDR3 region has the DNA TGTGCCAGTGGGACCCCGTATCTCAGGCCGGGCTACACCTTC. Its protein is CASGTPYLRPGYTF.

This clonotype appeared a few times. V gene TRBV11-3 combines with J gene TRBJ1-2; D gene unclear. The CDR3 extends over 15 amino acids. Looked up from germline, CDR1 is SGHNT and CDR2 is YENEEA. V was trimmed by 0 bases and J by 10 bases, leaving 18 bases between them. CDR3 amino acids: CASSLDGSAPSNYTF. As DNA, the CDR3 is TGTGCCAGCAGCTTAGATGGCAGCGCCCCGTCGAACTACACCTTC. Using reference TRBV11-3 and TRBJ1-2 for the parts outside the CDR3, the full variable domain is EAGVVQSPRYKIIEKKQPVAFWCNPISGHNTLYWYLQNLGQGPELLIRYENEEAVDDSQLPKDRFSAERLKGVDSTLKIQPAELGDSAVYLCASSLDGSAPSNYTFGSGTRLTVV.

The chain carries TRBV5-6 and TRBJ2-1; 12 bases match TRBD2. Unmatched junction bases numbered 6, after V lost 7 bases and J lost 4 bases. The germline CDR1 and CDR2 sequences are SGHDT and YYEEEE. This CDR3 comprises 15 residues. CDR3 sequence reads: CASASGGAYYNEQFF. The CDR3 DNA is TGTGCCAGCGCTAGCGGGGGGGCGTATTACAATGAGCAGTTCTTC.

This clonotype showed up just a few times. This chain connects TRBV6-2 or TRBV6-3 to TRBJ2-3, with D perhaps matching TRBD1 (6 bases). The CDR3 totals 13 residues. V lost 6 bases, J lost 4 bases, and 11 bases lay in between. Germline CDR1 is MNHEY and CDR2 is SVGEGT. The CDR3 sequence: CASRFTGSDTQYF. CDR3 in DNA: TGTGCCAGCAGATTTACAGGGTCAGATACGCAGTATTTT.

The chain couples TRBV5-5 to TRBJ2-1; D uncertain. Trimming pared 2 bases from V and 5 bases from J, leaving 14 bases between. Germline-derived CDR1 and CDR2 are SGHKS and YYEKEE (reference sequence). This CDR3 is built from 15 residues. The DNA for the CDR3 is TGTGCCAGCAGCTTCCGCACGTCAGCTAACAATGAGCAGTTCTTC. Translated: CASSFRTSANNEQFF.

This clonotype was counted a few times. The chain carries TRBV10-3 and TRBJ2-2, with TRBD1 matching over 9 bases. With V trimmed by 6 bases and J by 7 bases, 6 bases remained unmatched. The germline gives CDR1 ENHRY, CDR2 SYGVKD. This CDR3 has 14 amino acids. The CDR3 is CAIRAVTGGGELFF. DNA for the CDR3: TGTGCCATCAGAGCCGTGACAGGGGGCGGGGAGCTGTTTTTT.

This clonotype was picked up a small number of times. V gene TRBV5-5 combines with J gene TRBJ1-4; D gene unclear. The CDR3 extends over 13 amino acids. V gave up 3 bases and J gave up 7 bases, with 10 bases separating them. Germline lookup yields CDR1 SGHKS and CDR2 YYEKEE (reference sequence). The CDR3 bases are TGTGCCAGCAGCTCTGCGATGGGTGAAAAACTGTTTTTT. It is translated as CASSSAMGEKLFF.